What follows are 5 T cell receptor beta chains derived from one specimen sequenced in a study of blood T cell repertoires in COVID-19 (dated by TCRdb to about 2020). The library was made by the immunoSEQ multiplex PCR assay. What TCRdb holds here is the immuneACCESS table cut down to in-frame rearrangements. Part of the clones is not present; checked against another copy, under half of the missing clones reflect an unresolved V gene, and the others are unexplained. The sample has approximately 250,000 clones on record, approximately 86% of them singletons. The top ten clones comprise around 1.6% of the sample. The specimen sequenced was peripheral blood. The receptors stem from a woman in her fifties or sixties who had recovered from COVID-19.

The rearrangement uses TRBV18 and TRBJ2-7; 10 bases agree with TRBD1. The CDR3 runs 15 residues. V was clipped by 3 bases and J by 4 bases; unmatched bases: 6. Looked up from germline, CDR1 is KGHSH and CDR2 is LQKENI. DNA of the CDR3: TGTGCCAGCTCACCCTCGGGACAGGGGTTTTACGAGCAGTACTTC. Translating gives CASSPSGQGFYEQYF.

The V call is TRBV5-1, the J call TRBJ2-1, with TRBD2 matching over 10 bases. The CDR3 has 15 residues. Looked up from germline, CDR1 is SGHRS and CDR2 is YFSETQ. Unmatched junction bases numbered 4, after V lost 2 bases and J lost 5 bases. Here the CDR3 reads CASSFNLAGDNEQFF. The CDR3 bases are TGCGCCAGCAGCTTTAACCTAGCGGGGGACAATGAGCAGTTCTTC.

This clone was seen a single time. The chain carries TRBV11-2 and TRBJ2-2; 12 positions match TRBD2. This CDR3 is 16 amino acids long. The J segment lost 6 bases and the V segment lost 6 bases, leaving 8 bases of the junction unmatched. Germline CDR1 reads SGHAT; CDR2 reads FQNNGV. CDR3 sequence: CASRPLAGGLAGELFF. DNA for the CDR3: TGTGCCAGCAGGCCACTAGCGGGGGGTCTCGCCGGGGAGCTGTTTTTT.

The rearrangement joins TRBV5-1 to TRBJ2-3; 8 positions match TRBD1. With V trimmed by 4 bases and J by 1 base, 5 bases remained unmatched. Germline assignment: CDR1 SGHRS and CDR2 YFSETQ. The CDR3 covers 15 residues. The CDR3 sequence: CASSPGQGGTDTQYF. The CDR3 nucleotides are TGCGCCAGCAGCCCAGGACAGGGAGGCACAGATACGCAGTATTTT.

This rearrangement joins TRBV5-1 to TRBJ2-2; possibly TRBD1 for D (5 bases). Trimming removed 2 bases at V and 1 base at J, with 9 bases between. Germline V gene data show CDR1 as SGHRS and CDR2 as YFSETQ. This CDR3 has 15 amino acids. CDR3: CASSFGDRNTGELFF. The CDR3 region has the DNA TGCGCCAGCAGCTTCGGCGACAGGAACACCGGGGAGCTGTTTTTT.